This T cell receptor beta chain was documented in a study of T cell responses to AZD1222 COVID-19 vaccine. TCRdb's table, derived via immunoSEQ multiplex PCR, lists solely in-frame clones and lacks some. The sample has some 120,000 clones; about 87% are singletons. Whole-study results and caveats: Nearly half of spike-specific TCRs reportedly target variant regions that are unmutated in the B.1.351 and B.1.1.7 variants. Donors, mostly white British, included more females; clonal diversity was possibly underestimated. Sampled repertoires all dated from after the peak T cell response.

This clone was detected only a few times. Its antigen is unidentified. The CDR3 length is 14 residues. Germline loops: CDR1 SGHTA, CDR2 FQGNSA. Trimming took 3 bases from V and 5 from J, leaving 8 bases between them. The clonotype was recovered from an adult in good health. Specimen: peripheral blood, collected on day 0 of AZD1222 vaccination. The rearrangement links TRBV7-2 to TRBJ1-6, with D unresolved. DNA for the CDR3: TGTGCCAGCAGCTTCGGGTCCAATAATTCACCCCTCCACTTT. Protein sequence: CASSFGSNNSPLHF. Full variable domain (outside the CDR3, taken from reference TRBV7-2 and TRBJ1-6): GAGVSQSPSNKVTEKGKDVELRCDPISGHTALYWYRQSLGQGLEFLIYFQGNSAPDKSGLPSDRFSAERTGGSVSTLTIQRTQQEDSAVYLCASSFGSNNSPLHFGNGTRLTVT.